This TCR beta chain was obtained from a study of high-grade serous ovarian cancer treatment subgroups. Germline lookup yields CDR1 SGHTA and CDR2 FQGNSA. Between the trimmed V and J ends, which lost 1 base and 10 bases, there was a span of 10 bases. The CDR3 runs 13 residues. Tumor samples were taken before definitive surgery or chemotherapy. Sequencing was performed with immunoSEQ multiplex PCR; in TCRdb, only in-frame clones are kept and a portion is missing. This sample has more than 35,000 clones, with around three quarters found just once. The sequence was obtained from a human donor with high-grade serous ovarian cancer. Sequencing was carried out using tumor tissue. The V and J genes are TRBV7-2 and TRBJ2-2, with D tentatively TRBD1 (5 bases). The CDR3 DNA sequence: TGTGCCAGCAGCTTAGAGACAGATTCGGAGCTGTTTTTT. Translation: CASSLETDSELFF.